Sequencing of this TCR beta chain was carried out in a study of shared clonotypes between healthy human individuals. This clone was counted once. The ends lost 1 base at V and 4 bases at J; junction bases unmatched: 2. This CDR3 contains 15 residues. The V gene's germline CDR1 is LNHDA and CDR2 SQIVND (reference sequence). The data were produced by immunoSEQ multiplex PCR, yet TCRdb's version contains in-frame clones alone and is incomplete. The table includes roughly 890,000 clones, 85% to 95% detected once. Positive CCR7 selection of CD45RO-negative cells yielded the naive CD8 cells, and terminally differentiated effector memory CD45RA+ cells were excluded.

The material sequenced was naive CD8+ T cells sorted from blood. This receptor was taken from a man aged 25 to 45 in good health. This rearrangement joins TRBV19 to TRBJ2-1; 9 nucleotides match TRBD2. CDR3 nucleotide sequence: TGTGCCAGTAGTATAGGGACTAGCGAGTACAATGAGCAGTTCTTC. Translating it yields CASSIGTSEYNEQFF.